The TCR beta chain described here comes from a study of OX40 agonist ivuxolimab in advanced cancers. Trimming cost V 0 bases and J 3 bases; bases outside gene matches: 5. This CDR3 spans 16 amino acids. CDR1 is MDHEN, CDR2 SYDVKM, per germline. Profiling relied on immunoSEQ multiplex PCR, and the TCRdb table lists in-frame clones only, not all of them. The table has over 100,000 clones, 80% to 95% seen once; the top ten hold roughly 0.15%. Specimen: CD4+ or CD8+ T cells sorted from blood, collected in a trial of the OX40 agonist ivuxolimab. The gene calls are TRBV28 and TRBJ2-7; 10 positions agree with TRBD1. The receptor was derived from an adult with an advanced solid tumor such as melanoma, head and neck, liver or kidney cancer. The CDR3 region is CASSLWGGTGVYEQYF. DNA of the CDR3: TGTGCCAGCAGTTTATGGGGGGGGACAGGGGTCTACGAGCAGTACTTC.